The rows below give T cell receptor beta chains drawn from one sample of a study of blood T cell repertoires in COVID-19. Here immunoSEQ multiplex PCR was the method, and the copy in TCRdb shows in-frame clones only, minus some. The sample lists about 250,000 clones, 65% to 90% occurring once. The sample comprised peripheral blood. The receptors derive from a man in his fifties or sixties with COVID-19, enrolled during active disease. Both conserved end residues are part of each CDR3. Fields, in order: clone size, CDR3 length, J gene, D gene, V gene, CDR3 DNA, CDR3 protein. A D gene is named only where the DNA matches it firmly. The listing skips clone size in some rows; elsewhere it reads once, few, many or a size class.

>-|14|TRBJ1-1|-|TRBV7-3
TGTGCCAGCAGCTTAATTAGGAGCGACACTGAAGCTTTCTTT
CASSLIRSDTEAFF
>-|16|TRBJ2-7|TRBD2|TRBV3-1/TRBV3-2
TGTGCCAGCAGCCGGCTAGCGGGGGGGCGCTCCTACGAGCAGTACTTC
CASSRLAGGRSYEQYF
>-|12|TRBJ2-5|-|TRBV9
TGTGCCAGCAGCGACAGCAAAGAGACCCAGTACTTC
CASSDSKETQYF
>-|13|TRBJ2-7|-|TRBV27
TGTGCCAGCAGTTTCGCCAGGGGTTACGAGCAGTACTTC
CASSFARGYEQYF
>-|18|TRBJ2-4|-|TRBV5-1
TGCGCCAGCAGCTGGGAGGGTCCAGGGGGCTTCCCCAAAAACATTCAGTACTTC
CASSWEGPGGFPKNIQYF
>-|14|TRBJ2-1|TRBD1|TRBV5-4
TGTGCCAGCAGCTCAGGGGGCGCCTACAATGAGCAGTTCTTC
CASSSGGAYNEQFF
>-|14|TRBJ1-1|-|TRBV4-3
TGCGCCAGCAGCCAAGGGCGGACTGACGCTGAAGCTTTCTTT
CASSQGRTDAEAFF
>-|14|TRBJ2-7|-|TRBV5-1
TGCGCCAGCAGCCTTTCTGCCGAGCTGAGCGAGCAGTACTTC
CASSLSAELSEQYF
>-|15|TRBJ2-7|-|TRBV2
TGTGCCAGCATAGTCAGGCAGGGAATGGTTTACGAGCAGTACTTC
CASIVRQGMVYEQYF
>many|15|TRBJ1-5|TRBD1|TRBV5-5
TGTGCCAGCAGCCCGGAGGGGGCTGTCAATCAGCCCCAGCATTTT
CASSPEGAVNQPQHF
>-|13|TRBJ1-1|-|TRBV27
TGTGCCAGCAGTTCCAGGGTTCGTACTGAAGCTTTCTTT
CASSSRVRTEAFF
>once|14|TRBJ2-5|TRBD1|TRBV6-5
TGTGCCAGCAGCCTTACAGGGGACAAGAGACCCCAGTACTTC
CASSLTGDKRPQYF
>-|16|TRBJ1-6|-|TRBV5-1
TGCGCCAGCAGCCGCGGACAGAGCTCCTATAATTCACCCCTCCACTTT
CASSRGQSSYNSPLHF
>-|17|TRBJ2-2|-|TRBV25-1
TGTGCCAGCAGTGAATCCTTGCCAGGGCCCCGAGCCGGGGAGCTGTTTTTT
CASSESLPGPRAGELFF
>-|16|TRBJ1-2|TRBD1|TRBV4-2
TGTGCCAGCAGCCAAGGGTGGGACAGGGAGAACTATGGCTACACCTTC
CASSQGWDRENYGYTF
>-|15|TRBJ1-6|-|TRBV29-1
TGCAGCGTTGAAGAAAACAGCTCCTATAATTCACCCCTCCACTTT
CSVEENSSYNSPLHF
>-|17|TRBJ2-1|TRBD2|TRBV27
TGTGCCAGCAGTCCCGGGACTAGCGGGGGGTTGCGCAATGAGCAGTTCTTC
CASSPGTSGGLRNEQFF
>once|17|TRBJ2-1|TRBD1|TRBV2
TGTGCCAGCAGGGTACAGGGGGCGTTAAGCTCCTACAATGAGCAGTTCTTC
CASRVQGALSSYNEQFF
>-|15|TRBJ2-7|TRBD1|TRBV18
TGTGCCAGCTCACCTCTAGGACAGGGATCCTACGAGCAGTACTTC
CASSPLGQGSYEQYF
>-|17|TRBJ2-1|-|TRBV21-1
TGTGCCAGCCCCCCGCTAGCGGGGGCTGACTCCTACAATGAGCAGTTCTTC
CASPPLAGADSYNEQFF
>-|14|TRBJ2-7|TRBD1|TRBV10-3
TGTGCCATCAGTGATTCTAGAGGGGGCTTCGAGCAGTACTTC
CAISDSRGGFEQYF
>-|13|TRBJ1-1|-|TRBV5-5
TGTGCCAGCAGCTTTTCGGTTGACACTGAAGCTTTCTTT
CASSFSVDTEAFF
>few|16|TRBJ2-1|TRBD1|TRBV2
TGTGCCAGCAGCGTTCCCGGGACAGGGGTTCTGAATGAGCAGTTCTTC
CASSVPGTGVLNEQFF
>-|17|TRBJ2-2|TRBD1|TRBV7-3
TGTGCCAGCAGCTCCGGACAGGAGGCGTTCAACACCGGGGAGCTGTTTTTT
CASSSGQEAFNTGELFF
>-|13|TRBJ1-1|-|TRBV18
TGTGCCAGCTCACCGATCGGGAACACTGAAGCTTTCTTT
CASSPIGNTEAFF
>-|15|TRBJ2-5|-|TRBV5-1
TGCGCCAGCAGCTGGGCCACAGGGATGAGGGAGACCCAGTACTTC
CASSWATGMRETQYF
>-|14|TRBJ2-3|-|TRBV6-2/TRBV6-3
TGTGCCAGCAGTTACTCCCATCCTGGGGCTACGCAGTATTTT
CASSYSHPGATQYF
>-|17|TRBJ2-5|TRBD1|TRBV24-1
TGTGCCACCAGTGATGACAGGGGACCCCTCTACCAAGAGACCCAGTACTTC
CATSDDRGPLYQETQYF
>few|14|TRBJ2-3|TRBD2|TRBV20-1
TGCAGTGCTAGTCGGGGGGGTAACACAGATACGCAGTATTTT
CSASRGGNTDTQYF
>-|15|TRBJ2-7|-|TRBV7-9
TGTGCCAGCAGCTTAGCGGCGGAGCCAGCCTACGAGCAGTACTTC
CASSLAAEPAYEQYF
>once|14|TRBJ2-7|-|TRBV11-2
TGTGCCAGCAGCTTAAATGCGCAGGGGATAGAGCAGTACTTC
CASSLNAQGIEQYF
>-|16|TRBJ2-1|TRBD2|TRBV9
TGTGCCAGCAGCGTTGCCGCAGGACTAGCGGGGACGGAGCGGTTCTTC
CASSVAAGLAGTERFF
>-|14|TRBJ1-3|-|TRBV2
TGTGCCAGCAAGGAACTAAACTCTGGAAACACCATATATTTT
CASKELNSGNTIYF
>-|14|TRBJ1-5|-|TRBV3-1/TRBV3-2
TGTGCCTCGTCGGGACATCCAAGCAATCAGCCCCAGCATTTT
CASSGHPSNQPQHF
>once|12|TRBJ2-7|-|TRBV10-3
TGTGCCACCCGGAACTCGCTAGGCGAGCAGTACTTC
CATRNSLGEQYF
>-|13|TRBJ1-1|TRBD1|TRBV7-2
TGTGCCAGCAGCGCAAATACAGGGGCTGAAGCTTTCTTT
CASSANTGAEAFF
>few|13|TRBJ1-5|-|TRBV18
TGTGCCAGCTCACCAGGGGGGAATCAGCCCCAGCATTTT
CASSPGGNQPQHF
>-|15|TRBJ2-3|TRBD2|TRBV3-1/TRBV3-2
TGTGCCAGCAGCCAAGCTGGGACTAGCGAGGATACGCAGTATTTT
CASSQAGTSEDTQYF
>-|14|TRBJ2-5|-|TRBV7-2
TGTGCCAGCAGCTTACGAGGGGGGGCGGAGACCCAGTACTTC
CASSLRGGAETQYF
>-|15|TRBJ2-1|TRBD2|TRBV6-5
TGTGCCAGCGCTCCACCGGGAGGGGGAAGGAATGAGCAGTTCTTC
CASAPPGGGRNEQFF
>-|15|TRBJ1-2|TRBD1|TRBV2
TGTGCCAGCAGTGAGAGTCAGGGGGCAACCTATGGCTACACCTTC
CASSESQGATYGYTF
>-|16|TRBJ2-2|TRBD2|TRBV9
TGTGCCAGCAGCGTAGCAGCGGGGGCGAGCACCGGGGAGCTGTTTTTT
CASSVAAGASTGELFF
>-|19|TRBJ2-3|TRBD2|TRBV9
TGTGCCAGCAGCGTAGGCTGGGGTAGCGGGGGGGCCAGAACAGATACGCAGTATTTT
CASSVGWGSGGARTDTQYF
>once|16|TRBJ2-3|TRBD2|TRBV7-6
TGTGCCAGCAGCTTACAGTCTAGCGGGGGTACAGATACGCAGTATTTT
CASSLQSSGGTDTQYF
>-|15|TRBJ1-5|-|TRBV23-1
TGCGCCAGCAGTCAACAGACACATAGCAATCAGCCCCAGCATTTT
CASSQQTHSNQPQHF
>-|16|TRBJ1-4|TRBD1|TRBV7-6
TGTGCCAGCAGCTTAGATAGGGGGACAGGGGACGAAAAACTGTTTTTT
CASSLDRGTGDEKLFF
>-|17|TRBJ2-5|TRBD2|TRBV3-1/TRBV3-2
TGTGCCAGCAGCCAATCTAGCGGGGGAGGACTTGGAGAGACCCAGTACTTC
CASSQSSGGGLGETQYF
>-|16|TRBJ1-1|TRBD1|TRBV5-1
TGCGCCAGCAGCTTAGAGCAGGGGGCAGGGAACACTGAAGCTTTCTTT
CASSLEQGAGNTEAFF
>-|15|TRBJ1-5|-|TRBV30
TGTGCCTGGAGTGAACTCGGGGGTGGCAATCAGCCCCAGCATTTT
CAWSELGGGNQPQHF
>-|15|TRBJ1-5|-|TRBV6-6
TGTGCCAGCAGTTACTTCGGGGGGGACAATCAGCCCCAGCATTTT
CASSYFGGDNQPQHF